The clone carrying this TCR beta chain was seen a few times. Its antigen is currently unknown. The PCR ran on 60 Vbeta and 13 Jbeta primers. Authors' methods: Later analysis identified 88 million or so unique TCR beta chains, some 10 million shared. TCRdb's table, derived via immunoSEQ multiplex PCR, lists solely in-frame clones and lacks some. The DNA was the basis for D and trimming; V, J and clone size are from that table. Of just over 150,000 clones in the sample, 86% were seen once. The data stem from a study of cytomegalovirus exposure and HLA in healthy donors. All the people who gave samples were healthy bone marrow donors. Study-level results: In a later analysis, specific HLA alleles were associated with 16,000 or so TCR beta sequences at a 0.05 false discovery rate. Within a later analysis, the majority of CMV-associated TCR beta chains appeared HLA-restricted.

Specimen: PBMCs. This TCR was recovered from a woman between 18 and 30 years old in good health and CMV-seronegative.

CDR3 region: CASSQVTAPGDEQFF. The CDR3 region has the DNA TGCGCCAGCAGCCAAGTAACCGCGCCGGGGGATGAGCAGTTCTTC. V gene TRBV4-1 combines with J gene TRBJ2-1, with D maybe TRBD2 (6 bases). Germline V gene lookup returns CDR1 MGHRA and CDR2 YSYEKL. The length of the CDR3 is 15 residues. The V end lost 1 base, the J end lost 8 bases, and 15 bases lay between the germline ends.